Below are 27 T cell receptor beta chains sequenced from a single sample in a study of cytomegalovirus exposure and HLA in healthy donors. Primers: 60 Vbeta forward and 13 Jbeta reverse. Generated by immunoSEQ multiplex PCR, the TCRdb table keeps only in-frame clones and is missing some. The sample lists more than 100,000 clones; 55% to 75% were seen once. The sample comprised PBMCs. Receptors originate from a man aged 45 to 65 in good health and CMV-seropositive.

This clone occurred once. The J gene is TRBJ2-5, the V gene TRBV7-9; 8 nucleotides agree with TRBD1. Germline loops: CDR1 SEHNR, CDR2 FQNEAQ (reference sequence). With V trimmed by 2 bases and J by 5 bases, 4 bases remained unmatched. The CDR3 is 14 residues long. This chain's CDR3 is CASSLNTGGETQYF. CDR3 DNA sequence: TGTGCCAGCAGCTTAAATACAGGGGGTGAGACCCAGTACTTC. Complete variable domain (other parts from reference TRBV7-9 and TRBJ2-5): DTGVSQNPRHKITKRGQNVTFRCDPISEHNRLYWYRQTLGQGPEFLTYFQNEAQLEKSRLLSDRFSAERPKGSFSTLEIQRTEQGDSAMYLCASSLNTGGETQYFGPGTRLLVL.

This clone was picked up a small number of times. The rearrangement links TRBV4-1 to TRBJ1-5, with D uncertain. Trimming removed 4 bases from V and 6 bases from J, with 10 bases in between. CDR3 length equals 13 residues. CDR1 is MGHRA and CDR2 is YSYEKL in the germline V gene. The CDR3 DNA sequence: TGCGCCAGCAGCCGGTTAGTGATTCAGCCCCAGCATTTT. Amino acid sequence: CASSRLVIQPQHF.

The sample holds a few counts of this clone. The J gene is TRBJ1-2, the V gene TRBV28; TRBD1 might be the D (6 bases). Germline values: CDR1 MDHEN, CDR2 SYDVKM. Trimming removed 6 bases at V and 2 bases at J, with 13 bases between. The CDR3 runs to 14 residues. CDR3: CASRATGLNYGYTF. The DNA of the CDR3 is TGTGCCAGCAGAGCGACAGGCTTGAACTATGGCTACACCTTC.

With regard to this clone: In this CDR3 the conserved last residue, phenylalanine or tryptophan, is missing, so a read error is likely. The chain employs TRBV7-9 and TRBJ1-2; D not resolved. Trimming removed 5 bases from V and 9 bases from J, with 13 bases in between. In germline, CDR1 is SEHNR, CDR2 FQNEAQ (reference sequence). CDR3 length: 12 amino acids. This chain's CDR3 is CASSPVEGSYTV. DNA for the CDR3: TGTGCCAGCAGCCCTGTTGAAGGGAGCTACACCGTC.

The chain employs TRBV27 and TRBJ2-7; D might be TRBD1 (6 bases). Trimming took off 3 bases at V and 3 bases at J, with 9 bases between the two ends. Germline-derived CDR1 and CDR2 are MNHEY and SMNVEV (reference sequence). CDR3 size: 13 residues. CDR3 protein: CASSFGDIYEQYF. CDR3 DNA sequence: TGTGCCAGCAGTTTTGGGGACATCTACGAGCAGTACTTC.

The rearrangement joins TRBV18 to TRBJ1-5; D unclear. CDR3 length equals 14 residues. The V end lost 2 bases, the J end lost 5 bases, and 10 bases lay between the germline ends. Germline V CDR1 and CDR2: KGHSH, LQKENI. CDR3 sequence: CASSPSGIYQPQHF. The DNA for the CDR3 is TGTGCCAGCTCACCATCGGGTATTTATCAGCCCCAGCATTTT.

The rearrangement links TRBV29-1 to TRBJ2-1; TRBD2 aligns across 9 bases. This CDR3 region has 15 residues. The germline V gene encodes CDR1 SQVTM and CDR2 ANQGSEA. J gave up 7 bases and V 3 bases, and 10 bases lay outside the gene matches. The CDR3 reads CSVEGGSGSRNEQFF. CDR3 bases: TGCAGCGTTGAGGGGGGTAGCGGGAGTAGGAATGAGCAGTTCTTC.

This clone was seen a single time. The chain is built from TRBV19 and TRBJ2-2; no definite D call. Germline CDR1 reads LNHDA; CDR2 reads SQIVND (reference sequence). The CDR3 runs 14 residues. With 7 bases removed from V and 3 bases from J, the gap between germline ends came to 12 bases. The CDR3 protein is CASNRDTDTGELFF. In DNA form, the CDR3 reads TGTGCCAGTAACCGAGACACGGACACCGGGGAGCTGTTTTTT.

The chain recombines TRBV6-1 with TRBJ2-3, with D tentatively TRBD1 (5 bases). There are 17 residues in the CDR3. Looked up from germline, CDR1 is MNHNS and CDR2 is SASEGT. Trimming cost V 1 base and J 3 bases, with 17 bases left between them. CDR3 sequence (DNA): TGTGCCAGCAGTGAAGACGCGGTAACCGCAGGGACAGATACGCAGTATTTT. It is translated as CASSEDAVTAGTDTQYF.

The chain uses TRBV27 and TRBJ1-2; D perhaps matches TRBD1 (6 bases). Germline V CDR1 and CDR2: MNHEY, SMNVEV (reference sequence). V dropped 1 base and J dropped 0 bases, with 9 bases sitting between them. The CDR3 spans 15 residues. CDR3 nucleotides: TGTGCCAGCAGTTTATTGGGGGGGCCTAACTATGGCTACACCTTC. Residues: CASSLLGGPNYGYTF.

The chain is built from TRBV19 and TRBJ1-1; no clear D gene. There are 14 residues in the CDR3. Germline V gene data show CDR1 as LNHDA and CDR2 as SQIVND (reference sequence). Trimming shortened V by 3 bases and J by 0 bases, and 8 bases separated the two germline ends. The CDR3 DNA is TGTGCCAGTAGTATCGAGAGATTGAACACTGAAGCTTTCTTT. Amino acids: CASSIERLNTEAFF.

The chain is built from TRBV5-1 and TRBJ2-5; TRBD2 agrees at 10 bases. With 0 bases clipped from V and 2 bases from J, the junction kept 4 bases outside the gene matches. The CDR3 is 16 residues long. The V gene's germline CDR1 is SGHRS and CDR2 YFSETQ. The CDR3 coding sequence is TGCGCCAGCAGCTTGGTCCCAGCGGGAGGGCAAGAGACCCAGTACTTC. This gives the protein CASSLVPAGGQETQYF.

This clone occurred a few times. This likely traces to a read error, being one base from a far larger clone. Other DNA sequences in the same sample also yield this CDR3. For the CDR3, the DNA is TGTGCCAGCAGCAGGACTAGCGGGGTTGAAAGCTCCTACAATGAGCAGTTCTTC. This encodes CASSRTSGVESSYNEQFF. V gene TRBV2 combines with J gene TRBJ2-1, with 12 bases aligning to TRBD2. This CDR3 has 18 residues. The junction had 9 bases not matched to a gene; V was cut back by 6 bases and J by 0 bases. Germline CDR1 is SNHLY and CDR2 is FYNNEI.

V gene TRBV7-9 combines with J gene TRBJ1-1, with TRBD1 as a possible D gene (5 bases). The CDR3 contains 14 residues. Per germline, CDR1 SEHNR and CDR2 FQNEAQ (reference sequence). V was shortened by 11 bases and J by 1 base, with 17 bases between the two germline ends. As DNA, the CDR3 is TGTGCCGGAGGGGCGGAAAGGCGGAACACTGAAGCTTTCTTT. Protein sequence: CAGGAERRNTEAFF.

The rearrangement links TRBV27 to TRBJ2-5; TRBD2 matches at 11 bases. CDR3 length: 14 residues. Germline loops: CDR1 MNHEY, CDR2 SMNVEV (reference sequence). After removal of 6 bases from V and 4 bases from J, the junction contained 4 bases not matched to a gene. CDR3 coding DNA: TGTGCCAGCAGAACTAGCGGGAGCGGAGAGACCCAGTACTTC. Translation: CASRTSGSGETQYF.

CDR3 loop: CASNKPGTSAHEQFF. CDR3 sequence (DNA): TGTGCCAGCAACAAACCCGGGACTAGCGCCCATGAGCAGTTCTTC. This chain joins TRBV5-4 and TRBJ2-1; TRBD2 matches 10 bases. In germline, CDR1 is SGHNT, CDR2 YYREEE (reference sequence). The CDR3 contains 15 residues. The V gene end was trimmed by 6 bases and the J gene end by 8 bases; junction bases not matched to a gene: 11.

The chain employs TRBV5-6 and TRBJ2-7; D is uncertain. The germline gives CDR1 SGHDT, CDR2 YYEEEE. V lost 7 bases, J lost 0 bases, and 17 bases lay in between. CDR3 length: 15 residues. CDR3 sequence: CASAPSTLSSYEQYF. The CDR3 DNA reads as TGTGCCAGCGCCCCCTCGACACTGAGCTCCTACGAGCAGTACTTC.

There are a few counts of this clone. The CDR3 DNA follows: TGTGCCAGCAGCTCATACCGGACAGGGCGGGACGAGCAGTACTTC. This gives the protein CASSSYRTGRDEQYF. The chain employs TRBV7-9 and TRBJ2-7; 8 positions match TRBD1. Germline assignment: CDR1 SEHNR and CDR2 FQNEAQ (reference sequence). The CDR3 length is 15 residues. V gave up 4 bases and J gave up 5 bases; unmatched junction bases: 10.

The rearrangement uses TRBV6-1 and TRBJ2-5; no clear D. The V gene lost 7 bases and the J gene lost 5 bases, with 8 bases spanning the gap. The CDR3 spans 11 residues. CDR1 MNHNS and CDR2 SASEGT come from the germline V gene. The CDR3 coding sequence is TGTGCCAGCACCCCCGAGGAGACCCAGTACTTC. The encoded protein is CASTPEETQYF.

The chain is built from TRBV7-9 and TRBJ2-2; D may be TRBD1 (6 bases). Germline V lookup: CDR1 SEHNR, CDR2 FQNEAQ (reference sequence). The CDR3 loop spans 16 amino acids. V was clipped by 5 bases and J by 5 bases, with 18 bases between them. In DNA form, the CDR3 reads TGTGCCAGCAGCAATTTAGGCACTAGGGGGACCGGGGAGCTGTTTTTT. Its protein product is CASSNLGTRGTGELFF.

This chain uses TRBV6-5 with TRBJ1-5, with D possibly being TRBD1 (5 bases). V dropped 2 bases and J dropped 6 bases, with 8 bases sitting between them. The germline V gene encodes CDR1 MNHEY and CDR2 SVGAGI. This CDR3 contains 13 residues. CDR3 bases: TGTGCCAGCAGTTACGGCCAGGGTCAGCCCCAGCATTTT. Translation: CASSYGQGQPQHF.

The chain couples TRBV18 to TRBJ1-5; 8 bases are shared with TRBD1. After removal of 6 bases from V and 6 bases from J, the junction contained 10 bases not matched to a gene. Germline-derived CDR1 and CDR2 are KGHSH and LQKENI. CDR3 length: 15 amino acids. CDR3 region: CASSPDRGAGQPQHF. CDR3 coding DNA: TGTGCCAGCTCTCCCGACAGGGGCGCGGGTCAGCCCCAGCATTTT.

The V call is TRBV6-1, the J call TRBJ2-5; TRBD2 agrees at 11 bases. Germline CDR1 is MNHNS and CDR2 is SASEGT. The CDR3 consists of 17 residues. Trimming took 3 bases from V and 0 from J; bases not matched to a gene: 6. This CDR3 is CASSDLAGGNYQETQYF. In DNA form, the CDR3 reads TGTGCCAGCAGTGATCTAGCGGGGGGTAATTACCAAGAGACCCAGTACTTC.

This clone has just one count. The chain uses TRBV2 and TRBJ1-2; 11 bases match TRBD1. Germline CDR1 and CDR2: SNHLY and FYNNEI. J gave up 6 bases and V 5 bases, and 14 bases lay outside the gene matches. This CDR3 spans 17 amino acids. In DNA form, the CDR3 reads TGTGCCAGCAGTTCGGACAGGGGGCAACAGTCTCGCAATGGCTACACCTTC. Amino acids: CASSSDRGQQSRNGYTF.

This chain links TRBV29-1 with TRBJ2-1; 7 positions match TRBD2. The CDR3 runs to 14 residues. V was pared by 5 bases and J by 4 bases, with 8 bases of the junction left unmatched. Germline values: CDR1 SQVTM, CDR2 ANQGSEA. The CDR3 is CSVKRGEGYNEQFF. The CDR3 DNA reads TGCAGCGTTAAGCGGGGAGAAGGGTACAATGAGCAGTTCTTC.

This clone was detected many times. V and J are TRBV5-5 and TRBJ1-3; no definite D call. Trimming cost V 1 base and J 0 bases, with 8 bases left between them. CDR1 is SGHKS and CDR2 is YYEKEE in the germline V gene (reference sequence). The CDR3 spans 15 residues. CDR3 bases: TGTGCCAGCAGCTTGATTCCGGGCTCTGGAAACACCATATATTTT. Its translation: CASSLIPGSGNTIYF.

This rearrangement joins TRBV7-9 to TRBJ2-1; 9 bases align to TRBD2. V shed 5 bases, J shed 4 bases, and the junction held 18 bases outside the gene matches. The CDR3 extends over 19 amino acids. Germline V gene data show CDR1 as SEHNR and CDR2 as FQNEAQ (reference sequence). Here the CDR3 reads CASSLPHSTSGPLYNEQFF. DNA of the CDR3: TGTGCCAGCAGCCTTCCTCACTCGACTAGCGGACCACTATACAATGAGCAGTTCTTC.